The clone carrying this TCR beta chain was picked up a small number of times. Antigen specificity is unknown. According to the study, genomic DNA was the template for TCR beta VDJ and CDR3 profiling. TCRdb recomputed calls from the reads with MiXCR, one row per CDR3 protein. The sample gives some 200,000 distinct CDR3 sequences, about 59% of which show up once; around 28% is in the top ten. The data stem from a study of CD8+CD57+ T cells in acquired aplastic anemia. About the research overall: The study obtained an average of approximately 3 ug of DNA from sorted CD4+ and CD8+ cells. Healthy CD8+ samples averaged approximately 11 million reads. Study outcomes and limitations: Researchers report that about 28 CD8+ CDR3 sequences appeared in both patients and controls.

The source of this sequence is a human donor in good health. The sequencing sample was made of sorted CD4+, CD8+, or CD8+CD57+ T cells (not recorded which) from PBMCs.

CDR3 in DNA: TGCAGCACGGGACAGATGAACACTGAAGCTTTCTTT. This translates into CSTGQMNTEAFF. This sequence joins TRBV29-1 and TRBJ1-1, with 7 bases identical to TRBD1. After removal of 8 bases from V and 0 bases from J, the junction contained 3 bases not matched to a gene. CDR3 size: 12 residues. Germline V gene sequence: CDR1 SQVTM, CDR2 ANQGSEA.